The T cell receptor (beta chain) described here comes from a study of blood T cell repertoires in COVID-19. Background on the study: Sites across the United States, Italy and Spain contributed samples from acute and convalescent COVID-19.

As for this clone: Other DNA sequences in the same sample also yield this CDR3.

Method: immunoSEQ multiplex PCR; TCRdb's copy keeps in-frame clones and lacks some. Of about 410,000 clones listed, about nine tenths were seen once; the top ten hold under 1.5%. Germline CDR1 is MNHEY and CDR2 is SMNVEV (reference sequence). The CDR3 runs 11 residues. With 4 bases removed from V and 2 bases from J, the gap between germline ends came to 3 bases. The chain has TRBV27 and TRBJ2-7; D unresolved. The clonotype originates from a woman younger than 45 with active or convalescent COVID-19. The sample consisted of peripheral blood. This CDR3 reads CASSSAYEQYF. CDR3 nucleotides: TGTGCCAGCAGTTCGGCCTACGAGCAGTACTTC.